These 4 T cell receptor beta chains originate from one sample sequenced in a study of T cell responses to AZD1222 COVID-19 vaccine (dated by TCRdb to the early 2020s). Library preparation employed the immunoSEQ multiplex PCR assay. This immuneACCESS table, as held by TCRdb, lists in-frame sequences with V and J called but not all clones. Of the missing ones, under half trace to an unresolved V gene in checked studies; the others have no known cause. Present in this sample are approximately 150,000 clones, about 82% of which were seen just once. Of the sample, 5% to 6% is held by the ten largest clones. The time point label, as the study defines it: about 28 days (+/-7) after the second vaccine dose. Sequenced here: peripheral blood, sampled 28 days after the second AZD1222 dose. The receptors come from an adult who received the AZD1222 COVID-19 vaccine.

The chain carries TRBV5-4 and TRBJ1-1; TRBD1 matches 8 bases. The CDR3 extends over 13 amino acids. Germline values: CDR1 SGHNT, CDR2 YYREEE (reference sequence). The ends lost 3 bases at V and 5 bases at J; junction bases unmatched: 3. Here the CDR3 reads CASSSTGETEAFF. The CDR3 bases are TGTGCCAGCAGCTCGACAGGGGAGACTGAAGCTTTCTTT.

The chain is built from TRBV7-9 and TRBJ1-1; tentative D call: TRBD1 (6 bases). The CDR3 extends over 15 amino acids. Germline values: CDR1 SEHNR, CDR2 FQNEAQ (reference sequence). V dropped 5 bases and J dropped 0 bases, with 13 bases sitting between them. The chain's CDR3 is CASSLRGGLNTEAFF. Here the CDR3 DNA reads TGTGCCAGCAGCCTGAGAGGGGGGTTGAACACTGAAGCTTTCTTT.

This sequence joins TRBV2 and TRBJ1-2; 10 bases align to TRBD1. V lost 6 bases, J lost 3 bases, and 13 bases stayed unmatched. Germline CDR1 is SNHLY and CDR2 is FYNNEI. This CDR3 has 17 amino acids. For the CDR3, the DNA is TGTGCCAGCAGCGATTTCACCGGGACAGGGGTCGACTATGGCTACACCTTC. Protein product: CASSDFTGTGVDYGYTF.

The V gene is TRBV20-1, the J gene TRBJ2-1, with D maybe TRBD2 (6 bases). CDR3 size: 11 residues. The V end was cut by 3 bases, the J end by 15 bases, with 15 bases between. The germline V gene encodes CDR1 DFQATT and CDR2 SNEGSKA (reference sequence). The CDR3 loop is CSASRDFGLFF. CDR3 nucleotide sequence: TGCAGTGCTAGCCGGGACTTCGGTTTGTTCTTC.